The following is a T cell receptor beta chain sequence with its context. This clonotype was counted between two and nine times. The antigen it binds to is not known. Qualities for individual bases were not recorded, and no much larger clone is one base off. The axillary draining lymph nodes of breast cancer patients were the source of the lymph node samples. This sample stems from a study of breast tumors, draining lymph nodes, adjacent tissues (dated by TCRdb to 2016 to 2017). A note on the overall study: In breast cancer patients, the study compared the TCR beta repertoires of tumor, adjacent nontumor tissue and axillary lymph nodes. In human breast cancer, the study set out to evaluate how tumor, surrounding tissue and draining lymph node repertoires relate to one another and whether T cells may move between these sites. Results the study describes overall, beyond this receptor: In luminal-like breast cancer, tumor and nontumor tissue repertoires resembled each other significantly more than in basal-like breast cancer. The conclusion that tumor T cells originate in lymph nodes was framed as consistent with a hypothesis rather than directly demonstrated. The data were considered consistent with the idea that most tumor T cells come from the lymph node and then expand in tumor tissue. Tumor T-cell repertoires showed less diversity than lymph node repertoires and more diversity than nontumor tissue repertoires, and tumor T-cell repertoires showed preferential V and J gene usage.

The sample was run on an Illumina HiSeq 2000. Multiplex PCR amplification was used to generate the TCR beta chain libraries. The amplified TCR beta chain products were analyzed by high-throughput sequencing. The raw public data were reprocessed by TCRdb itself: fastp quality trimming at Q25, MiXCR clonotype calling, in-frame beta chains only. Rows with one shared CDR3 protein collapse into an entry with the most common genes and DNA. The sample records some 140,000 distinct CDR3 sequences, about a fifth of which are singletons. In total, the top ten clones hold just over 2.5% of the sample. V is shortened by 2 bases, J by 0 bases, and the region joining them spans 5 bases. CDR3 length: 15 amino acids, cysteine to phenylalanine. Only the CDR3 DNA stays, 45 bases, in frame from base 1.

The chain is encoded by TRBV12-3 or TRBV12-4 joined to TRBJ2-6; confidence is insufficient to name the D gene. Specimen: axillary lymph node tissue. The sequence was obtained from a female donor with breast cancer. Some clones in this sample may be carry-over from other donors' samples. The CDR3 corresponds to CASSLKSSGANVLTF. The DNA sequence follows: TGTGCCAGCAGTTTAAAGAGCTCTGGGGCCAACGTCCTGACTTTC.